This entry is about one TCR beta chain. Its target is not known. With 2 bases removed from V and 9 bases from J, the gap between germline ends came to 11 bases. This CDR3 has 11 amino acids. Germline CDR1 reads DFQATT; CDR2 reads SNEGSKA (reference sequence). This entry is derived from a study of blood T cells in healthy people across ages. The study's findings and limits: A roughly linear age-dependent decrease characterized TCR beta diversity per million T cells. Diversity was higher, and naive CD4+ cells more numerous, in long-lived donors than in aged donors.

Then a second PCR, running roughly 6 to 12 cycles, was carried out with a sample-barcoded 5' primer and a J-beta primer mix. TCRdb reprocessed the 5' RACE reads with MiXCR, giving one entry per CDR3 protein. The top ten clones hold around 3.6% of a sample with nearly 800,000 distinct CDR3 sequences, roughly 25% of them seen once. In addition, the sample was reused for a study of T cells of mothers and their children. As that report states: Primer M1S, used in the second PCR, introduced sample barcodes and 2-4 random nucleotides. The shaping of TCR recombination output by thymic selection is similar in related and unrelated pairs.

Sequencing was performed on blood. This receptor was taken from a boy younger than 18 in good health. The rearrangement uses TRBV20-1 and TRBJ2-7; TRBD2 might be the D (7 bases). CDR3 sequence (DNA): TGCAGTGCTAGAAGGGGGGGCCTGCAGTACTTC. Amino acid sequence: CSARRGGLQYF.